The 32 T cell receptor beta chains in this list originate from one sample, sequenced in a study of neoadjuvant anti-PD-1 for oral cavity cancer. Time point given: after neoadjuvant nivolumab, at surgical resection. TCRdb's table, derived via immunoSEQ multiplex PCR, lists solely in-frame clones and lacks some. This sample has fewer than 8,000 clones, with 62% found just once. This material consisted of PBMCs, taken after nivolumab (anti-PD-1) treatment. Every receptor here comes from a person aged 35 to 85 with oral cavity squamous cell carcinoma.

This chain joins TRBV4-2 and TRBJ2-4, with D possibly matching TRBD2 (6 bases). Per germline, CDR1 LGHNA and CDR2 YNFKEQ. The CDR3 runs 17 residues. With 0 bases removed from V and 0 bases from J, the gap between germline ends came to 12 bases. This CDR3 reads CASSQDGGRVAKNIQYF. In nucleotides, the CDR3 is TGTGCCAGCAGCCAAGACGGAGGGCGGGTAGCCAAAAACATTCAGTACTTC.

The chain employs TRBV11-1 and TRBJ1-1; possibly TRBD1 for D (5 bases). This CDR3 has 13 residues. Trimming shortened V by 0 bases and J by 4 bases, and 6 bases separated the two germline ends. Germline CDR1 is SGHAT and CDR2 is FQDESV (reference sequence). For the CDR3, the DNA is TGTGCCAGCAGCTTAGCTGGGACCACTGAAGCTTTCTTT. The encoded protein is CASSLAGTTEAFF.

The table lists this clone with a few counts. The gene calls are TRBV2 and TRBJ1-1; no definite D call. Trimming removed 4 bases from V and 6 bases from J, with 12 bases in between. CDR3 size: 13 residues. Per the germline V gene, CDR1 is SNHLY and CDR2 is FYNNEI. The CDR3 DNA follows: TGTGCCAGCAGTGTCCCTGCAGCGGCTGAAGCTTTCTTT. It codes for CASSVPAAAEAFF.

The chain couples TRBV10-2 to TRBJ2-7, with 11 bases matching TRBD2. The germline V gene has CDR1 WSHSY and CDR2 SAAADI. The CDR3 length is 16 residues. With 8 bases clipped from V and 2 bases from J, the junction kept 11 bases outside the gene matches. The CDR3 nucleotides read TGCGCCAGCCAGGGGGACTATAGCGGGGGGGCCTACGAGCAGTACTTC. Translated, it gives CASQGDYSGGAYEQYF.

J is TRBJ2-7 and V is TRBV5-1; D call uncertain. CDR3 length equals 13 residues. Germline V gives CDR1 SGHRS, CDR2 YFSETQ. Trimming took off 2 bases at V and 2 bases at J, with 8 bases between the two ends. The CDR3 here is CASSFNTPYEQYF. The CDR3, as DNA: TGCGCCAGCAGCTTTAACACCCCCTACGAGCAGTACTTC.

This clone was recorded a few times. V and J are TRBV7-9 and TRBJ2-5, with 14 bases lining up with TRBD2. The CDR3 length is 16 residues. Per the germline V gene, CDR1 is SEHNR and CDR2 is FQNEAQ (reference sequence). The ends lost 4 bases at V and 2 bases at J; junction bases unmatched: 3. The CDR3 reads CASSSGTSGGQETQYF. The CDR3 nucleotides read TGTGCCAGCAGCTCGGGGACTAGCGGGGGACAAGAGACCCAGTACTTC. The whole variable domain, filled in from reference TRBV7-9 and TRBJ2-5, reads DTGVSQNPRHKITKRGQNVTFRCDPISEHNRLYWYRQTLGQGPEFLTYFQNEAQLEKSRLLSDRFSAERPKGSFSTLEIQRTEQGDSAMYLCASSSGTSGGQETQYFGPGTRLLVL.

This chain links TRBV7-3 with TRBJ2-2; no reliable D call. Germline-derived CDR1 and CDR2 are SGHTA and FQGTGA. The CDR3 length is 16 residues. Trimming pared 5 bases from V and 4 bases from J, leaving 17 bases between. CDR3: CASSLSAAGGTGELFF. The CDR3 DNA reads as TGTGCCAGCAGCCTATCCGCGGCCGGCGGCACCGGGGAGCTGTTTTTT.

The DNA of the CDR3 is TGTGCCAGCTCACCGACTCGACAGGGAATGGACACTGAAGCTTTCTTT. Its protein product is CASSPTRQGMDTEAFF. V and J are TRBV18 and TRBJ1-1; 7 bases align to TRBD1. The CDR3 runs to 16 residues. J lost 3 bases, V lost 3 bases, and 10 bases had no gene match. Germline V lookup: CDR1 KGHSH, CDR2 LQKENI.

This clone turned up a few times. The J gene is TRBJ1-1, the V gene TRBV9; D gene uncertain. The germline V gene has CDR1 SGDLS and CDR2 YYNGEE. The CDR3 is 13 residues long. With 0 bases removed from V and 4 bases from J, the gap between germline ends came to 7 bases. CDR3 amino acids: CASSVAGSTEAFF. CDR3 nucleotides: TGTGCCAGCAGCGTAGCCGGGAGCACTGAAGCTTTCTTT. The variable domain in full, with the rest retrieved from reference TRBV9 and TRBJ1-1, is DSGVTQTPKHLITATGQRVTLRCSPRSGDLSVYWYQQSLDQGLQFLIQYYNGEERAKGNILERFSAQQFPDLHSELNLSSLELGDSALYFCASSVAGSTEAFFGQGTRLTVV.

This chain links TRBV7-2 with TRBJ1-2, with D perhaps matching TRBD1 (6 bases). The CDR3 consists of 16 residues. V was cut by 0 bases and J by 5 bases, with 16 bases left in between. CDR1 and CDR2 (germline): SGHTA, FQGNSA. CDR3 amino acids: CASSLAGSGGAYGYTF. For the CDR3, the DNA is TGTGCCAGCAGCTTAGCTGGGTCGGGGGGCGCGTATGGCTACACCTTC. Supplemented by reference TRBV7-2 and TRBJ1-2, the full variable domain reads GAGVSQSPSNKVTEKGKDVELRCDPISGHTALYWYRQSLGQGLEFLIYFQGNSAPDKSGLPSDRFSAERTGGSVSTLTIQRTQQEDSAVYLCASSLAGSGGAYGYTFGSGTRLTVV.

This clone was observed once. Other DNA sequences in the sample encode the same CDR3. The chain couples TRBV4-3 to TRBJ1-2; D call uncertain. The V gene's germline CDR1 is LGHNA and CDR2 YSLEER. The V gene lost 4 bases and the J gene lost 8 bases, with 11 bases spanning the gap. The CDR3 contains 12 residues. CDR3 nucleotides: TGCGCCAGCAGCCCCGGACGGGGAGGCTACACCTTC. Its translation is CASSPGRGGYTF.

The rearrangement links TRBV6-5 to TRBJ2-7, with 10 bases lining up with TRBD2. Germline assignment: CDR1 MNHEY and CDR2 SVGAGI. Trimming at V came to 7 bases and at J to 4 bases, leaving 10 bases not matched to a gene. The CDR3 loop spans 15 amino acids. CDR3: CASTWERGGVYEQYF. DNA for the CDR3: TGTGCCAGCACGTGGGAGCGGGGGGGCGTTTACGAGCAGTACTTC.

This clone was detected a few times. The CDR3 is CASSVADSTDTQYF. CDR3 sequence (DNA): TGTGCCAGTAGCGTCGCAGACTCCACAGATACGCAGTATTTT. V and J are TRBV19 and TRBJ2-3; D remains ambiguous. CDR3 length: 14 amino acids. CDR1 LNHDA and CDR2 SQIVND come from the germline V gene (reference sequence). Trimming took 6 bases from V and 2 from J, leaving 12 bases between them.

CDR3 nucleotide sequence: TGTGCCAGCAGCTTTGGGTTTGAGCAGTTCTTC. Its translation is CASSFGFEQFF. The chain recombines TRBV7-8 with TRBJ2-1; D ambiguous. V gave up 3 bases and J gave up 9 bases, with 6 bases separating them. Germline CDR1 reads SGHVS; CDR2 reads FQNEAQ. This CDR3 spans 11 amino acids.

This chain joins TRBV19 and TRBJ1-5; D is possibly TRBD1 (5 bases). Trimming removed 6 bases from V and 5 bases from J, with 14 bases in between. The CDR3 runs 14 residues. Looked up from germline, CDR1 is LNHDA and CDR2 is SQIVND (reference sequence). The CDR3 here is CASSPRGADQPQHF. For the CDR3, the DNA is TGTGCCAGTAGCCCCCGTGGGGCCGATCAGCCCCAGCATTTT. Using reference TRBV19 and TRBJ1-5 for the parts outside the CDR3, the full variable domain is DGGITQSPKYLFRKEGQNVTLSCEQNLNHDAMYWYRQDPGQGLRLIYYSQIVNDFQKGDIAEGYSVSREKKESFPLTVTSAQKNPTAFYLCASSPRGADQPQHFGDGTRLSIL.

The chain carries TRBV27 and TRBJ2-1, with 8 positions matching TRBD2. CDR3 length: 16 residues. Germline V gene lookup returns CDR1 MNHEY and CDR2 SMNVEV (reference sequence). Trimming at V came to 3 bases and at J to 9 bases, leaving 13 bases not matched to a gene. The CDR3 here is CASSLTGLGTSGEQFF. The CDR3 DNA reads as TGTGCCAGCAGTTTGACGGGACTAGGGACTTCCGGTGAGCAGTTCTTC.

The CDR3 sequence is CASSQDGDMRLGNSPLHF. In DNA form, the CDR3 reads TGCGCCAGCAGCCAAGATGGGGACATGAGGTTGGGAAATTCACCCCTCCACTTT. J is TRBJ1-6 and V is TRBV4-3; TRBD1 is a possible D gene (6 bases). The CDR3 is 18 residues long. Germline lookup yields CDR1 LGHNA and CDR2 YSLEER. Trimming pared 0 bases from V and 7 bases from J, leaving 19 bases between.

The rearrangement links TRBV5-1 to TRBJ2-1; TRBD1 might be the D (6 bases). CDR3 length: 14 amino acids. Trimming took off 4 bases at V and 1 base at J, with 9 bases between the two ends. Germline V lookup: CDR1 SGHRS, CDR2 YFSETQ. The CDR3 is CASSGDTSYNEQFF. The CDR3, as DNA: TGCGCCAGCAGCGGGGACACTTCCTACAATGAGCAGTTCTTC.

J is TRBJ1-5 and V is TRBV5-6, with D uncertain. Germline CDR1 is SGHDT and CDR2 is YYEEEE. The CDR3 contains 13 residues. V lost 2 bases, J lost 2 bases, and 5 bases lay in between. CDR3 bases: TGTGCCAGCAGCTTAACGGGCAATCAGCCCCAGCATTTT. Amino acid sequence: CASSLTGNQPQHF.

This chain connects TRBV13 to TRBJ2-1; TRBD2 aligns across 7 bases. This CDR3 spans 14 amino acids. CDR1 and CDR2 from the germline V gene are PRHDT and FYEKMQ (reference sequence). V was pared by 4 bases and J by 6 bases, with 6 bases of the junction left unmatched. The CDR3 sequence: CASSWRTSPNEQFF. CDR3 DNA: TGTGCCAGCAGCTGGAGGACTAGTCCCAATGAGCAGTTCTTC.

CDR3 amino acids: CASSQEAGQPYNEQFF. DNA of the CDR3: TGCGCCAGCAGCCAAGAAGCCGGGCAGCCCTACAATGAGCAGTTCTTC. The chain links TRBV4-3 to TRBJ2-1; no firm D call. The V end was cut by 0 bases, the J end by 2 bases, with 11 bases between. CDR3 length equals 16 residues. CDR1 LGHNA and CDR2 YSLEER come from the germline V gene.

The CDR3 nucleotides read TGTGCCAGCTCACCACCCCCGGGCCAGGGTGATCACTATGGCTACACCTTC. The encoded protein is CASSPPPGQGDHYGYTF. The chain uses TRBV18 and TRBJ1-2; the D gene is possibly TRBD1 (5 bases). The germline CDR1 and CDR2 sequences are KGHSH and LQKENI. V lost 0 bases and J lost 3, with 17 bases in between. The CDR3 length is 17 residues. The full variable domain, completed using reference TRBV18 and TRBJ1-2, is NAGVMQNPRHLVRRRGQEARLRCSPMKGHSHVYWYRQLPEEGLKFMVYLQKENIIDESGMPKERFSAEFPKEGPSILRIQQVVRGDSAAYFCASSPPPGQGDHYGYTFGSGTRLTVV.

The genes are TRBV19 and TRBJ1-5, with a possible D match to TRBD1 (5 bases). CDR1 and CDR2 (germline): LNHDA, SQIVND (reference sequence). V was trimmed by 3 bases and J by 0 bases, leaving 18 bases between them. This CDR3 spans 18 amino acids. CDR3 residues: CASSISGRGRYSNQPQHF. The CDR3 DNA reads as TGTGCCAGTAGTATTAGTGGTAGGGGCCGATATAGCAATCAGCCCCAGCATTTT.

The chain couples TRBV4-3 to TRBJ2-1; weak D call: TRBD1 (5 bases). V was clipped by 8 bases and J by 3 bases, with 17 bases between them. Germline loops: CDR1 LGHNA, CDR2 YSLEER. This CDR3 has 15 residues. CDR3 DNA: TGCGCCAGCTCGCGCTCCAGGGCCGGCTACAATGAGCAGTTCTTC. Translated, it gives CASSRSRAGYNEQFF.

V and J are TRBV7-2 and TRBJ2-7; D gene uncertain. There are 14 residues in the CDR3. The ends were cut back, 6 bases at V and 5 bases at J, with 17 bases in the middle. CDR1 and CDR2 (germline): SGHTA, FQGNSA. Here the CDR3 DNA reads TGTGCCAGCAGTCAATCACGGAACAGCAACGAGCAGTACTTC. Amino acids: CASSQSRNSNEQYF.

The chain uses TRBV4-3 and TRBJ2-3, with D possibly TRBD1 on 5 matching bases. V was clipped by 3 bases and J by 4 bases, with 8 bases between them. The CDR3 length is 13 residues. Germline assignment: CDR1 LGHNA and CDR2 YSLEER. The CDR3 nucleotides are TGCGCCAGCAGCCAGGCACAGGCAGATACGCAGTATTTT. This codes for CASSQAQADTQYF.

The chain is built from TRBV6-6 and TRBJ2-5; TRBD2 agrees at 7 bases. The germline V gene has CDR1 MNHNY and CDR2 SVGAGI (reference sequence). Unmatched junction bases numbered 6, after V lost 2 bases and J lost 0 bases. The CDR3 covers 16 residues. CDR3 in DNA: TGTGCCAGCAGTTACGGGGGGGGGTACTACCAAGAGACCCAGTACTTC. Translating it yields CASSYGGGYYQETQYF.

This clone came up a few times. CDR3 sequence: CASSMAAEAFF. The CDR3 bases are TGTGCCAGCAGCATGGCAGCTGAAGCTTTCTTT. V gene TRBV7-9 combines with J gene TRBJ1-1; D call uncertain. CDR1 and CDR2 (germline): SEHNR, FQNEAQ (reference sequence). Trimming took 5 bases from V and 6 from J, leaving 7 bases between them. There are 11 residues in the CDR3.

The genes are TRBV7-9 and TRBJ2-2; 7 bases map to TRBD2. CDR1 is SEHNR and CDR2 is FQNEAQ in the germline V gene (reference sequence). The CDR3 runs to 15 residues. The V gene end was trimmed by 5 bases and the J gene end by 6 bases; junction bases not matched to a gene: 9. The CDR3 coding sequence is TGTGCCAGCAGCGCCAGGAGCGGGGAGGCCGGGGAGCTGTTTTTT. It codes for CASSARSGEAGELFF.

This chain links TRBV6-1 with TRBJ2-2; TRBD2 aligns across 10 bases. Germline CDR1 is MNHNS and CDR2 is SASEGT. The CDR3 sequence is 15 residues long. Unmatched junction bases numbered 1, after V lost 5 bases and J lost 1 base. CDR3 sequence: CASSTSGENTGELFF. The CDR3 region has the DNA TGTGCCAGCAGTACTAGCGGGGAGAACACCGGGGAGCTGTTTTTT.

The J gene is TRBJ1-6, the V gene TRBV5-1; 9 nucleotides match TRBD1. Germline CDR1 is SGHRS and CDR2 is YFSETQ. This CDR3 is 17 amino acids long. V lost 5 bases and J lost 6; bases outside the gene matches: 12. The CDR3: CASRLSPGTGRNSPLHF. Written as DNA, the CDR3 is TGCGCCAGCAGACTCTCCCCCGGGACAGGGCGTAATTCACCCCTCCACTTT.

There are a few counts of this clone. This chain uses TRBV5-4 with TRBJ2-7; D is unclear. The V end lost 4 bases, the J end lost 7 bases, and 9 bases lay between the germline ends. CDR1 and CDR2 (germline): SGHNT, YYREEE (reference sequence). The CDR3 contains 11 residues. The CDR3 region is CASSATSEQYF. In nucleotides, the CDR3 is TGTGCCAGCAGCGCAACGAGTGAGCAGTACTTC. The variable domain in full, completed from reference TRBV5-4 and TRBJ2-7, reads ETGVTQSPTHLIKTRGQQVTLRCSSQSGHNTVSWYQQALGQGPQFIFQYYREEENGRGNFPPRFSGLQFPNYSSELNVNALELDDSALYLCASSATSEQYFGPGTRLTVT.